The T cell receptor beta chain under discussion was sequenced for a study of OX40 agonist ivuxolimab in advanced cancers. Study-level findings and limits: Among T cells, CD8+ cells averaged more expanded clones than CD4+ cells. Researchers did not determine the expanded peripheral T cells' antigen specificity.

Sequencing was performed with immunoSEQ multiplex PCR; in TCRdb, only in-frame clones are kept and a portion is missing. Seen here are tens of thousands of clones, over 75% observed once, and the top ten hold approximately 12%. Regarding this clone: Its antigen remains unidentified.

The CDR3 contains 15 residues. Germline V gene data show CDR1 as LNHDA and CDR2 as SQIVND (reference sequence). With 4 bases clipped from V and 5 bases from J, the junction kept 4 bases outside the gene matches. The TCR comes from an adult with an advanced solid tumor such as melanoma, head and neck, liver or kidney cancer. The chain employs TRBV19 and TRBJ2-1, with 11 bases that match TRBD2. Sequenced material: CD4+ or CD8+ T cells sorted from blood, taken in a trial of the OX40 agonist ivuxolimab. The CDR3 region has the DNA TGTGCCAGTAGTACACTAGCGGGAGTCGACAATGAGCAGTTCTTC. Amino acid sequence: CASSTLAGVDNEQFF. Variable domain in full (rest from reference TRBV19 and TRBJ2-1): DGGITQSPKYLFRKEGQNVTLSCEQNLNHDAMYWYRQDPGQGLRLIYYSQIVNDFQKGDIAEGYSVSREKKESFPLTVTSAQKNPTAFYLCASSTLAGVDNEQFFGPGTRLTVL.